A single T cell receptor beta chain is shown here with its context. No antigen is known for it. A much bigger clone sits one base away, suggesting this may be a read error. No progression to ophthalmopathy during 18 months of follow-up defined stable disease. In making diagnoses, clinical symptoms, serum thyroxine and TRAb, thyroid ultrasound and orbital computed tomography were all used. The V and J ends lost 11 bases and 9 bases, in that order; junction bases with no gene match: 9. The CDR3 contains 13 residues. Germline CDR1 is MGHDK and CDR2 is SYGVNS. The record originates from a study of T cells in Graves' hyperthyroidism and ophthalmopathy. Findings and limits, study-wide: In blood, most of the thyroid clonotypes expanded above 0.001 were also present. Ophthalmopathy prediction by the model preceded onset by a median about 6.3 months.

TCR beta CDR3 sequences were amplified from RNA transcripts. Carried out on the TCR CDR3, a first-round RT-PCR used the HTBI primer set. TCRdb ran MiXCR on the multiplex PCR reads and lists one entry per CDR3 protein. The table lists some 510,000 distinct CDR3 sequences, 46% of them singletons. Sequenced material: peripheral blood or thyroid tissue (not recorded which). The chain joins TRBV25-1 to TRBJ1-6; 8 bases match TRBD1. The source of this sequence is a woman between 18 and 29 years old with Graves' hyperthyroidism. The CDR3 protein is CAGKGQGASPLHF. CDR3 nucleotide sequence: TGTGCCGGTAAAGGACAGGGTGCTTCACCCCTCCACTTT.